The present T cell receptor (beta chain) was sequenced within a study of T cell responses to AZD1222 COVID-19 vaccine. CDR1 is SGDLS, CDR2 YYNGEE, per germline. V was pared by 4 bases and J by 5 bases, with 5 bases of the junction left unmatched. The CDR3 contains 15 residues. Libraries were prepared by immunoSEQ multiplex PCR; TCRdb keeps only in-frame clonotypes and omits some of them. The sample includes 150,000 to 200,000 clones, about 87% seen only once; the top ten take roughly 6%. This receptor was obtained from an adult in good health. This chain uses TRBV9 with TRBJ1-6, with 8 bases fitting TRBD1. Material: peripheral blood, obtained on day 0 of AZD1222 vaccination. The chain's CDR3 is CASSFRDRNNSPLHF. For the CDR3, the DNA is TGTGCCAGCAGCTTCCGGGACAGGAATAATTCACCCCTCCACTTT.